This T cell receptor (beta chain) emerged from a study of CD8 T cells in Susac syndrome. Random-hexamer reverse transcription was applied to roughly 0.45 to 1 ug RNA. TCR beta CDR3 was amplified by immunoSEQ multiplex PCR. This amplification extended across 54 Vbeta and 13 Jbeta segments. One entry per CDR3 protein, called by TCRdb with MiXCR from the immunoSEQ multiplex PCR reads. Altogether 160,000 or so distinct CDR3 sequences are present, approximately 94% being singletons, with the ten largest covering 0.09% to 0.1%. Remarks on this clonotype: Its antigen is not identified.

Study-wide findings and caveats: As the study acknowledged, the number of individuals who were part of its TCR sequencing and HLA analysis was relatively small.

The study sequenced TCR beta in blood CD8+ and CD4+ T cells. The TCR originated in a human donor with multiple sclerosis. The sequenced material came from CD4+ T cells from PBMCs.

CDR3 nucleotides: TGTGCCAGCAGCTTAGGGGCCTACGAGCAGTACTTC. Protein sequence: CASSLGAYEQYF. The chain uses TRBV7-2 and TRBJ2-7; D remains unclear. V lost 1 base to trimming and J lost 2 bases, with 3 bases between them. The CDR3 runs to 12 residues. Looked up from germline, CDR1 is SGHTA and CDR2 is FQGNSA.